Listed here are 20 T cell receptor beta chains from one sample, sequenced in a study of cytomegalovirus exposure and HLA in healthy donors. The PCR made use of 60 Vbeta and 13 Jbeta primers. Profiled with immunoSEQ multiplex PCR; TCRdb holds only in-frame clones, not every one. The sample table includes about 110,000 clones. The sample comprised PBMCs. Receptors were obtained from a man in his forties in good health and CMV-seropositive.

The rearrangement joins TRBV27 to TRBJ1-1, with unresolved D. Trimming took 2 bases from V and 0 from J, leaving 10 bases between them. Germline CDR1 is MNHEY and CDR2 is SMNVEV (reference sequence). The CDR3 covers 15 residues. The CDR3 bases are TGTGCCAGCAGTTTAATCGGGAACATGAACACTGAAGCTTTCTTT. Its protein is CASSLIGNMNTEAFF.

The V gene is TRBV6-5, the J gene TRBJ2-2, with 9 bases that match TRBD2. The CDR3 sequence is 15 residues long. CDR1 and CDR2 from the germline V gene are MNHEY and SVGAGI. The V gene end was trimmed by 6 bases and the J gene end by 5 bases; junction bases not matched to a gene: 7. The CDR3 loop reads CASRSSGAGTGELFF. CDR3 in DNA: TGTGCCAGCAGATCTAGCGGGGCGGGAACCGGGGAGCTGTTTTTT.

The rearrangement uses TRBV5-5 and TRBJ2-5; D gene unclear. V shed 2 bases and J shed 0 bases, with 11 bases lying between them. The CDR3 totals 15 residues. Germline V gives CDR1 SGHKS, CDR2 YYEKEE (reference sequence). Written as DNA, the CDR3 is TGTGCCAGCAGCTTTGCAGGAACGAACCAAGAGACCCAGTACTTC. Translating gives CASSFAGTNQETQYF.

The J gene is TRBJ2-5, the V gene TRBV28, with TRBD1 as a possible D gene (6 bases). Trimming removed 9 bases from V and 4 bases from J, with 15 bases in between. This CDR3 has 13 amino acids. Germline CDR1 MDHEN, CDR2 SYDVKM. The CDR3 region has the DNA TGTGCCAGACACCCGGGACAAACAGAGACCCAGTACTTC. Translated, it gives CARHPGQTETQYF.

V is TRBV18 and J is TRBJ2-7; 7 positions agree with TRBD2. The CDR3 sequence is 20 residues long. The V and J ends lost 4 bases and 1 base, in that order; junction bases with no gene match: 22. CDR1 is KGHSH, CDR2 LQKENI, per germline. As DNA, the CDR3 is TGTGCCAGCTCACAGTTTTCAGGAGCGAGCGGGAACTCCGCGTCCTACGAGCAGTACTTC. Translated: CASSQFSGASGNSASYEQYF.

The rearrangement joins TRBV29-1 to TRBJ2-7; 10 positions match TRBD1. Unmatched junction bases numbered 11, after V lost 4 bases and J lost 5 bases. CDR3 length: 15 amino acids. Germline values: CDR1 SQVTM, CDR2 ANQGSEA. The CDR3 loop is CSVVNLGTGVNEQYF. CDR3 nucleotide sequence: TGCAGCGTTGTAAACCTCGGGACAGGGGTCAACGAGCAGTACTTC.

The chain carries TRBV10-3 and TRBJ2-3, with 11 nucleotides matching TRBD1. J gave up 8 bases and V 0 bases, and 7 bases lay outside the gene matches. This CDR3 is built from 16 residues. The germline CDR1 and CDR2 sequences are ENHRY and SYGVKD. CDR3 coding DNA: TGTGCCATCAGTGAGTCTCCGGGACAGGGGGTTGGTACGCAGTATTTT. This translates into CAISESPGQGVGTQYF.

The V call is TRBV19, the J call TRBJ2-3; TRBD2 matches at 13 bases. CDR3 length equals 16 residues. V lost 4 bases and J lost 5; bases outside the gene matches: 6. The V gene's germline CDR1 is LNHDA and CDR2 SQIVND (reference sequence). CDR3 DNA: TGTGCCAGTAGTACCTGGACTAGCGGGAGTAAAGATACGCAGTATTTT. Translation: CASSTWTSGSKDTQYF.

The V call is TRBV9, the J call TRBJ1-2, with 10 bases lining up with TRBD1. V trimming: 3 bases; J trimming: 5 bases; junction bases outside the gene matches: 7. The CDR3 covers 15 residues. Per the germline V gene, CDR1 is SGDLS and CDR2 is YYNGEE. The chain's CDR3 is CASSEGTGVGYGYTF. The CDR3 DNA is TGTGCCAGCAGCGAGGGGACAGGGGTAGGGTATGGCTACACCTTC.

The chain carries TRBV25-1 and TRBJ2-4; possibly TRBD1 for D (5 bases). V shed 1 base and J shed 6 bases, with 13 bases lying between them. CDR1 is MGHDK, CDR2 SYGVNS, per germline. CDR3 length: 15 amino acids. The CDR3 reads CASSESGRLGNIQYF. The CDR3 nucleotides read TGTGCCAGCAGTGAATCAGGGCGGTTGGGAAACATTCAGTACTTC.

This chain uses TRBV19 with TRBJ1-1; 7 bases agree with TRBD1. Trimming removed 2 bases from V and 1 base from J; junction bases left unmatched: 1. The germline V gene encodes CDR1 LNHDA and CDR2 SQIVND (reference sequence). CDR3 length: 14 residues. The CDR3 reads CASSIQGENTEAFF. The DNA of the CDR3 is TGTGCCAGTAGTATACAGGGGGAGAACACTGAAGCTTTCTTT.

The chain carries TRBV2 and TRBJ2-3; TRBD2 might be the D (5 bases). Per germline, CDR1 SNHLY and CDR2 FYNNEI. CDR3 length: 13 residues. The V and J ends lost 9 bases and 2 bases respectively, with 12 bases between them. The CDR3 DNA sequence: TGTGCCAGGACTTGGGAGAACACAGATACGCAGTATTTT. It codes for CARTWENTDTQYF.

The CDR3 nucleotides are TGTGCCAGCAGCGTAGCTACGTGGGCGGGAGATTCCGAGCAGTACTTC. Amino acids: CASSVATWAGDSEQYF. The chain uses TRBV9 and TRBJ2-7, with 7 bases identical to TRBD2. The CDR3 covers 16 residues. From germline, CDR1 is SGDLS and CDR2 YYNGEE. V shed 0 bases and J 6 bases; nucleotides not matched to a gene: 12. The whole variable domain, filled in from reference TRBV9 and TRBJ2-7, reads DSGVTQTPKHLITATGQRVTLRCSPRSGDLSVYWYQQSLDQGLQFLIQYYNGEERAKGNILERFSAQQFPDLHSELNLSSLELGDSALYFCASSVATWAGDSEQYFGPGTRLTVT.

The rearrangement links TRBV5-1 to TRBJ2-1; D gene unclear. CDR1 and CDR2 (germline): SGHRS, YFSETQ. V dropped 1 base and J dropped 0 bases, with 17 bases sitting between them. The CDR3 is 18 amino acids. The chain's CDR3 is CASSLFSLLRSSYNEQFF. The CDR3, as DNA: TGCGCCAGCAGCTTGTTTTCGTTGTTGAGGAGCTCCTACAATGAGCAGTTCTTC.

This chain joins TRBV25-1 and TRBJ2-2, with TRBD2 matching 7 bases. The CDR3 is 15 amino acids. Germline V gives CDR1 MGHDK, CDR2 SYGVNS. V shed 3 bases, J shed 7 bases, and the junction held 8 bases outside the gene matches. Written as DNA, the CDR3 is TGTGCCAGCAGTGAGGCTAGCGGTTATCACGGGGAGCTGTTTTTT. It yields the protein CASSEASGYHGELFF. The full variable domain, with the rest looked up from reference TRBV25-1 and TRBJ2-2, is EADIYQTPRYLVIGTGKKITLECSQTMGHDKMYWYQQDPGMELHLIHYSYGVNSTEKGDLSSESTVSRIRTEHFPLTLESARPSHTSQYLCASSEASGYHGELFFGEGSRLTVL.

The rearrangement uses TRBV2 and TRBJ2-3; 10 nucleotides agree with TRBD2. V shed 2 bases and J 3 bases; nucleotides not matched to a gene: 11. Germline CDR1 is SNHLY and CDR2 is FYNNEI. The CDR3 contains 18 residues. The CDR3 DNA sequence: TGTGCCAGCAGTGAATGGTCTAGCGGGAGCACACGGACAGATACGCAGTATTTT. This codes for CASSEWSSGSTRTDTQYF.

This chain joins TRBV29-1 and TRBJ2-5; possibly TRBD1 for D (6 bases). The CDR3 spans 14 residues. The V and J ends lost 7 bases and 2 bases respectively, with 17 bases between them. The germline V gene encodes CDR1 SQVTM and CDR2 ANQGSEA. CDR3 nucleotide sequence: TGCAGCGCTATGGACAGAGCTCCTCAAGAGACCCAGTACTTC. Its translation: CSAMDRAPQETQYF.

V usage is TRBV7-2 and J usage is TRBJ2-3; D gene unclear. This CDR3 is 15 amino acids long. Germline values: CDR1 SGHTA, CDR2 FQGNSA. Deletions cut 3 bases from V and 0 bases from J, with 10 bases between. CDR3: CASSFVYRSTDTQYF. CDR3 sequence (DNA): TGTGCCAGCAGCTTCGTCTATCGAAGCACAGATACGCAGTATTTT.

The rearrangement links TRBV15 to TRBJ2-7, with TRBD2 as a possible D gene (5 bases). This CDR3 is 13 amino acids long. Germline lookup yields CDR1 LNHNV and CDR2 YYDKDF (reference sequence). Trimming left V 5 bases short and J 5 bases short, with 13 bases between. CDR3 sequence (DNA): TGTGCCACCAGCTTTACGGTGAGGGACGAGCAGTACTTC. The encoded protein is CATSFTVRDEQYF. Together with reference TRBV15 and TRBJ2-7, the CDR3 gives the full variable domain: DAMVIQNPRYQVTQFGKPVTLSCSQTLNHNVMYWYQQKSSQAPKLLFHYYDKDFNNEADTPDNFQSRRPNTSFCFLDIRSPGLGDTAMYLCATSFTVRDEQYFGPGTRLTVT.

The CDR3 DNA reads as TGTGCCACCAGCAGAGACCTAGCGGGTAACACAGATACGCAGTATTTT. Residues: CATSRDLAGNTDTQYF. J is TRBJ2-3 and V is TRBV15; 8 bases are shared with TRBD2. CDR3 length equals 16 residues. Germline CDR1 and CDR2: LNHNV and YYDKDF (reference sequence). V shed 0 bases and J 2 bases; nucleotides not matched to a gene: 4.